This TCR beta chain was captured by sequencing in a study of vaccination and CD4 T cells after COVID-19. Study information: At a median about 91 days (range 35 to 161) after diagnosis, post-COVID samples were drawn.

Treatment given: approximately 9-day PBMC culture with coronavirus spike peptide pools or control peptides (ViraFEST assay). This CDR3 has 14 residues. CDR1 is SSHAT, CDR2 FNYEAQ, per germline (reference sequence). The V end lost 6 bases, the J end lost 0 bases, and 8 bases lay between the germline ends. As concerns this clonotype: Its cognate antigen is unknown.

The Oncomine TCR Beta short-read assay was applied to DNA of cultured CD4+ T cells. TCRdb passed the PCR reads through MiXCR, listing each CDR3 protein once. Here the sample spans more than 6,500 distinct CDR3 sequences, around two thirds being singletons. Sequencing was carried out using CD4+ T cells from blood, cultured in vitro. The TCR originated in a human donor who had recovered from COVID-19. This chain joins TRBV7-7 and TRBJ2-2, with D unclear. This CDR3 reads CASRIQANTGELFF. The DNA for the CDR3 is TGTGCCAGCAGGATCCAGGCGAACACCGGGGAGCTGTTTTTT.